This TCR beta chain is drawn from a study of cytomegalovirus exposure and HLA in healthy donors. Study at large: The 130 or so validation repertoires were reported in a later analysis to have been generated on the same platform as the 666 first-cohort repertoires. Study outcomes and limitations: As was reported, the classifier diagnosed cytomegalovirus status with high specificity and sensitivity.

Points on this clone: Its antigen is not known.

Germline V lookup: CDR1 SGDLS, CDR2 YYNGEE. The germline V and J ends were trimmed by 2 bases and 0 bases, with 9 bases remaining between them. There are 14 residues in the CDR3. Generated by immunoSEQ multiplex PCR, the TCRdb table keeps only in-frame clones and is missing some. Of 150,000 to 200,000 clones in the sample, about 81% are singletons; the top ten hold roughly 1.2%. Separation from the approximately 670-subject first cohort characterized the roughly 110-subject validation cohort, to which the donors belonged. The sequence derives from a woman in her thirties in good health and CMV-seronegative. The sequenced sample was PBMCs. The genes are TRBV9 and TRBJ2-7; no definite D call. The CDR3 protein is CASSVLASSYEQYF. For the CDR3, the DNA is TGTGCCAGCAGCGTTCTCGCGAGCTCCTACGAGCAGTACTTC.